This T cell receptor beta chain was retrieved from a study of brain T cells in children with intractable seizures. Notes on the study in general: Clones missing pre-surgery may reflect undersampling of that blood sample.

The CDR3 is made up of 12 amino acids. Germline trimming cut 1 base from V and 8 bases from J; bases unmatched to any gene: 0. Germline V gene lookup returns CDR1 SGHTS and CDR2 YDEGEE. This sample's time point: blood from clinic visit 5 months post-surgery; TSC patient then seizure free. Sequencing was limited to surgery cases with top T cell transcript signatures in brain tissue. Patients received at least one anti-epileptic drug before surgery. This clone came up once. Its antigen is unidentified. TCRdb's table, derived via immunoSEQ multiplex PCR, lists solely in-frame clones and lacks some. This table holds a few hundred thousand clones, over 90% found once.

This clonotype was sampled from a boy younger than two with tuberous sclerosis and intractable seizures. The input for sequencing was peripheral blood, taken roughly 5 months after surgery. The chain carries TRBV5-8 and TRBJ1-2, with 9 positions matching TRBD1. The CDR3 loop is CASSLTGGGYTF. The CDR3 coding sequence is TGTGCCAGCAGCTTGACAGGGGGCGGCTACACCTTC.